The 13 T cell receptor beta chains below come from one sample, sequenced in a study of identical twins. TCRdb itself ran the 5' RACE reads through MiXCR, one entry per CDR3 protein. The sample has hundreds of thousands of distinct CDR3 sequences; 12% are singletons. The same data also went into a second study, on yellow fever vaccine responses in identical twins.

The sequenced sample was PBMCs. The receptors were gathered from a woman aged 18-29 years in good health.

The chain is built from TRBV4-2 and TRBJ2-1, with 13 bases that match TRBD2. The CDR3 runs 15 residues. Looked up from germline, CDR1 is LGHNA and CDR2 is YNFKEQ. V lost 1 base and J lost 7; bases outside the gene matches: 1. The CDR3 region is CASSQGTSGSNEQFF. The CDR3 nucleotides read TGTGCCAGCAGCCAAGGGACTAGCGGGAGTAATGAGCAGTTCTTC.

The table lists this clonotype with many counts. The chain uses TRBV5-1 and TRBJ2-1, with 16 bases fitting TRBD2. Germline CDR1 and CDR2: SGHRS and YFSETQ. CDR3 length: 15 amino acids. V shed 4 bases, J shed 8 bases, and the junction held 3 bases outside the gene matches. The CDR3 protein is CASSPGTSGRDEQFF. The CDR3 nucleotides are TGCGCCAGCAGCCCCGGGACTAGCGGGAGGGATGAGCAGTTCTTC.

This chain joins TRBV28 and TRBJ2-7; 9 nucleotides line up with TRBD1. The CDR3 has 15 residues. Trimming took 7 bases from V and 4 from J; bases not matched to a gene: 11. Germline V lookup: CDR1 MDHEN, CDR2 SYDVKM. The CDR3 DNA reads as TGTGCCAGCATGTTAGCCGGGACAGGGAGTTACGAGCAGTACGTC. Translating it yields CASMLAGTGSYEQYV.

This clonotype was counted a few times. This sequence joins TRBV28 and TRBJ1-2; D not resolved. The CDR3 has 13 amino acids. The V gene lost 3 bases and the J gene lost 4 bases, with 9 bases spanning the gap. CDR1 and CDR2 from the germline V gene are MDHEN and SYDVKM. CDR3: CASSLRQIYGYTF. CDR3 nucleotide sequence: TGTGCCAGCAGTTTGCGGCAGATCTATGGCTACACCTTC.

This chain uses TRBV5-1 with TRBJ2-3; TRBD2 might be the D (6 bases). Per the germline V gene, CDR1 is SGHRS and CDR2 is YFSETQ. The CDR3 extends over 15 amino acids. V was clipped by 2 bases and J by 2 bases, with 12 bases between them. CDR3 amino acids: CASSFGGLVTDTQYF. In nucleotides, the CDR3 is TGCGCCAGCAGCTTCGGGGGACTGGTCACAGATACGCAGTATTTT.

The sample holds many counts of this clonotype. This chain uses TRBV12-3 or TRBV12-4 with TRBJ2-3, with 11 nucleotides matching TRBD2. After removal of 1 base from V and 2 bases from J, the junction contained 2 bases not matched to a gene. CDR3 size: 16 residues. The CDR3 region is CASSLGLAGLTDTQYF. The CDR3 coding sequence is TGTGCCAGCAGTTTAGGACTAGCGGGACTCACAGATACGCAGTATTTT.

This clonotype was counted many times. CDR3 region: CASSLEQGATEAFF. The CDR3 nucleotides read TGCGCCAGCAGCTTGGAGCAGGGGGCTACTGAAGCTTTCTTT. The chain uses TRBV5-1 and TRBJ1-1, with 8 bases fitting TRBD1. Trimming at V came to 0 bases and at J to 5 bases, leaving 3 bases not matched to a gene. The CDR3 has 14 amino acids. Germline CDR1 is SGHRS and CDR2 is YFSETQ.

This clonotype has just a few counts. One end of the junction fails to match germline, which may point to a read error. The CDR3 here is CAVRGVDYGYTF. CDR3 in DNA: TGTGCCGTCAGGGGCGTCGACTATGGCTACACCTTC. V and J are TRBV10-3 and TRBJ1-2; D may be TRBD1 (6 bases). This CDR3 has 12 residues. Germline V gene data show CDR1 as ENHRY and CDR2 as SYGVKD.

The chain links TRBV5-1 to TRBJ2-7; 11 nucleotides align to TRBD2. The CDR3 totals 18 residues. Germline V lookup: CDR1 SGHRS, CDR2 YFSETQ. V dropped 6 bases and J dropped 0; count of bases not matched to a gene: 14. The CDR3 coding sequence is TGCGCCAGCAATAAGTGGGCTAGCGGGGGGCTTAGCTCCTACGAGCAGTACTTC. Its translation: CASNKWASGGLSSYEQYF.

This clonotype was found a few times. V is TRBV7-8 and J is TRBJ2-1, with 8 bases lining up with TRBD2. In germline, CDR1 is SGHVS, CDR2 FQNEAQ. This CDR3 contains 17 residues. Trimming cost V 6 bases and J 8 bases; bases outside gene matches: 18. CDR3 coding DNA: TGTGCCAGCAGGGCGGGGTTTTGGGAGCGGGAGCGGGATGAGCAGTTCTTC. Translating it yields CASRAGFWERERDEQFF.

This clonotype has a handful of counts. V and J are TRBV7-9 and TRBJ2-1, with 10 bases that match TRBD2. The V gene end was trimmed by 4 bases and the J gene end by 7 bases; junction bases not matched to a gene: 7. Germline V lookup: CDR1 SEHNR, CDR2 FQNEAQ (reference sequence). The length of the CDR3 is 15 residues. CDR3 loop: CASSSPASGSNEQFF. In DNA, the CDR3 is TGTGCCAGCAGCTCCCCGGCTAGCGGGAGTAATGAGCAGTTCTTC.

The gene calls are TRBV6-1 and TRBJ2-4; no reliable D call. Germline V gene lookup returns CDR1 MNHNS and CDR2 SASEGT. The CDR3 covers 14 residues. Trimming pared 6 bases from V and 3 bases from J, leaving 12 bases between. The CDR3 loop reads CASSGELSKNIQYF. DNA of the CDR3: TGTGCCAGCAGCGGCGAATTGAGCAAAAACATTCAGTACTTC.

This chain links TRBV6-5 with TRBJ2-1; D ambiguous. Germline V gene lookup returns CDR1 MNHEY and CDR2 SVGAGI. This CDR3 region has 11 residues. V gave up 4 bases and J gave up 12 bases, with 10 bases separating them. The CDR3 bases are TGTGCCAGCAGTTCCGGACGGTGGCAGTTCTTC. Translating it yields CASSSGRWQFF.